This entry is about one T cell receptor beta chain. The antigen remains undetermined. These data come from a study of OX40 agonist ivuxolimab in advanced cancers. On the study more broadly: Under the entry rules, prior anti-PD-1, anti-PD-L1 or anti-CTLA-4 therapy was allowed, and about 38% had some.

Some clones are missing from TCRdb's copy, which holds only in-frame ones; the method was immunoSEQ multiplex PCR. The top ten hold under 3% of the sample, which has about 82,000 clones, around 83% seen once. Points from the study as a whole: The investigators did not determine what antigen specificity the expanded peripheral T cells had.

The CDR3 sequence is 14 residues long. Germline CDR1 is SGHTA and CDR2 is FQGTGA. V was clipped by 5 bases and J by 4 bases; unmatched bases: 4. The chain carries TRBV7-3 and TRBJ2-3; TRBD1 matches 9 bases. The material was CD4+ or CD8+ T cells sorted from blood, obtained in a trial of the OX40 agonist ivuxolimab. The clonotype originates from an adult with an advanced solid tumor such as melanoma, head and neck, liver or kidney cancer. The CDR3 DNA reads as TGTGCCAGCAGCGTCGGGACAGGGTCAGATACGCAGTATTTT. This encodes CASSVGTGSDTQYF.